Below, 6 T cell receptor beta chains from the same sample are listed, as sequenced in a study of cytomegalovirus exposure and HLA in healthy donors. Primers included in the PCR were 60 Vbeta and 13 Jbeta primers. Clones were read by immunoSEQ multiplex PCR, and TCRdb kept only the in-frame ones, dropping some. The data contain 120,000 to 150,000 clones, about three quarters of them singletons. Input material: PBMCs. The receptor source for this set is a female donor in good health and CMV-seronegative.

This clone was seen a handful of times. The chain couples TRBV6-1 to TRBJ1-1; the D gene is possibly TRBD1 (5 bases). CDR1 is MNHNS and CDR2 is SASEGT in the germline V gene. The CDR3 is made up of 15 amino acids. V was pared by 10 bases and J by 8 bases, with 26 bases between. CDR3 DNA sequence: TGTGCCACCCGATGGGGGGTGAGGGGCGAGAGAGAAGCTTTCTTT. It yields the protein CATRWGVRGEREAFF.

Only one count was recorded for this clone. The chain links TRBV11-2 to TRBJ2-7, with TRBD1 matching 7 bases. Looked up from germline, CDR1 is SGHAT and CDR2 is FQNNGV. The CDR3 has 15 amino acids. V was pared by 3 bases and J by 0 bases, with 5 bases of the junction left unmatched. The CDR3 is CASSFTGESSYEQYF. CDR3 nucleotides: TGTGCCAGCAGCTTCACAGGGGAGAGCTCCTACGAGCAGTACTTC.

This clone was counted once. The chain couples TRBV15 to TRBJ2-1; D may be TRBD1 (7 bases). This CDR3 spans 14 amino acids. Trimming pared 1 base from V and 8 bases from J, leaving 12 bases between. Germline CDR1 and CDR2: LNHNV and YYDKDF (reference sequence). This CDR3 is CATSRGLGGDEQFF. The CDR3 DNA reads as TGTGCCACCAGCAGAGGACTAGGGGGCGATGAGCAGTTCTTC.

Notes on this clone: Other DNA sequences in this sample translate to the same CDR3. This chain uses TRBV5-1 with TRBJ1-1; 7 bases map to TRBD1. Germline lookup yields CDR1 SGHRS and CDR2 YFSETQ. CDR3 size: 14 residues. V was clipped by 2 bases and J by 0 bases; unmatched bases: 1. CDR3 coding DNA: TGCGCCAGCAGCTTCCAGGGGGTGAACACTGAAGCTTTCTTT. This encodes CASSFQGVNTEAFF. The variable domain in full, with the rest retrieved from reference TRBV5-1 and TRBJ1-1, is KAGVTQTPRYLIKTRGQQVTLSCSPISGHRSVSWYQQTPGQGLQFLFEYFSETQRNKGNFPGRFSGRQFSNSRSEMNVSTLELGDSALYLCASSFQGVNTEAFFGQGTRLTVV.

This sequence joins TRBV19 and TRBJ2-7, with TRBD1 matching 9 bases. The CDR3 totals 14 residues. Germline CDR1 LNHDA, CDR2 SQIVND (reference sequence). The trim removed 6 bases at V and 6 bases at J, leaving 9 bases unmatched. CDR3 amino acids: CASRGTGSFSEQYF. CDR3 in DNA: TGTGCCAGTAGGGGGACAGGGTCATTCAGCGAGCAGTACTTC. Supplemented by reference TRBV19 and TRBJ2-7, the full variable domain reads DGGITQSPKYLFRKEGQNVTLSCEQNLNHDAMYWYRQDPGQGLRLIYYSQIVNDFQKGDIAEGYSVSREKKESFPLTVTSAQKNPTAFYLCASRGTGSFSEQYFGPGTRLTVT.

This chain connects TRBV5-1 to TRBJ1-4; D call uncertain. The CDR3 consists of 15 residues. Germline V gene sequence: CDR1 SGHRS, CDR2 YFSETQ. V was clipped by 0 bases and J by 5 bases, with 11 bases between them. The CDR3 region has the DNA TGCGCCAGCAGCTTGGGGCCAGGCCAAAATGAAAAACTGTTTTTT. It translates to CASSLGPGQNEKLFF.